The 27 T cell receptor beta chains below come from one sample, sequenced in a study of T cell repertoires in cytomegalovirus infection. These receptors' targets are unknown. One entry per CDR3 protein, called by TCRdb with MiXCR from the reads. The data contain approximately 990,000 distinct CDR3 sequences, approximately 31% of them singletons. This material consisted of cultured CD8+ T cells from PBMCs, taken from culture after CMV antigen stimulation. These receptors came from a human donor in good health (CMV status not recorded). Some clones in this sample may be carry-over from other donors' samples.

The chain is built from TRBV11-2 and TRBJ2-1; maybe TRBD2 (5 bases). The CDR3 has 14 residues. The V gene's germline CDR1 is SGHAT and CDR2 FQNNGV. The germline V and J ends were trimmed by 1 base and 5 bases, with 9 bases remaining between them. The chain's CDR3 is CASSLVMGDNEQFF. CDR3 DNA sequence: TGTGCCAGCAGCTTAGTCATGGGAGACAATGAGCAGTTCTTC.

The V gene is TRBV2, the J gene TRBJ1-5; 9 bases are shared with TRBD1. Germline V gives CDR1 SNHLY, CDR2 FYNNEI. The CDR3 is made up of 14 amino acids. V trimming: 10 bases; J trimming: 5 bases; junction bases outside the gene matches: 9. Written as DNA, the CDR3 is TGTGCCACACACCCGGGACAGGGTGATCAGCCCCAGCATTTT. Translation: CATHPGQGDQPQHF. The variable domain in full, completed from reference TRBV2 and TRBJ1-5, reads EPEVTQTPSHQVTQMGQEVILRCVPISNHLYFYWYRQILGQKVEFLVSFYNNEISEKSEIFDDQFSVERPDGSNFTLKIRSTKLEDSAMYFCATHPGQGDQPQHFGDGTRLSIL.

In this sample, this clonotype turned up a few times. The gene calls are TRBV12-3 or TRBV12-4 and TRBJ2-2, with D tentatively TRBD2 (5 bases). V lost 6 bases and J 5 bases, leaving 10 bases between the germline ends. The CDR3 runs 13 residues. The CDR3 here is CASSPGITGELFF. The CDR3, as DNA: TGTGCCAGCAGCCCCGGGATTACCGGGGAGCTGTTTTTT.

The chain employs TRBV15 and TRBJ2-3, with TRBD1 matching over 7 bases. From germline, CDR1 is LNHNV and CDR2 YYDKDF (reference sequence). The CDR3 runs 15 residues. Trimming cost V 2 bases and J 0 bases; bases outside gene matches: 2. CDR3 protein: CATSRLDRSTDTQYF. The CDR3 bases are TGTGCCACCAGCAGATTGGACAGGAGCACAGATACGCAGTATTTT.

The V and J genes are TRBV27 and TRBJ2-1, with 11 bases aligning to TRBD1. Per the germline V gene, CDR1 is MNHEY and CDR2 is SMNVEV (reference sequence). V shed 3 bases and J 7 bases; nucleotides not matched to a gene: 8. The CDR3 spans 16 residues. DNA for the CDR3: TGTGCCAGCAGTTTTTACGGACAGGGGGCGAATAATGAGCAGTTCTTC. Its translation: CASSFYGQGANNEQFF.

The chain couples TRBV7-9 to TRBJ1-2; the D is unclear. The V gene lost 1 base and the J gene lost 8 bases, with 11 bases spanning the gap. This CDR3 is built from 13 residues. The germline CDR1 and CDR2 sequences are SEHNR and FQNEAQ (reference sequence). The CDR3 loop is CASSLGELGGYTF. DNA for the CDR3: TGTGCCAGCAGCTTAGGAGAACTGGGAGGCTACACCTTC.

This clonotype was seen at least ten times. As DNA, the CDR3 is TGTGCCAGCAGTTACGCCCACCCCGGACAAAGCTCCTACGAGCAGTACGTC. Translating gives CASSYAHPGQSSYEQYV. The rearrangement links TRBV6-6 to TRBJ2-7; D possibly corresponds to TRBD1 (5 bases). Germline V lookup: CDR1 MNHNY, CDR2 SVGAGI (reference sequence). CDR3 size: 17 residues. With 2 bases removed from V and 0 bases from J, the gap between germline ends came to 17 bases.

V and J are TRBV27 and TRBJ2-6, with TRBD1 as a possible D gene (7 bases). Trimming removed 6 bases from V and 5 bases from J, with 32 bases in between. Germline-derived CDR1 and CDR2 are MNHEY and SMNVEV (reference sequence). This CDR3 has 21 residues. Written as DNA, the CDR3 is TGTGCCAGCAGACTGTACCCGCCAGGGGGGTCCAATTTCCTCTGGGCCAACGTCCTGACTTTC. Translated: CASRLYPPGGSNFLWANVLTF.

The chain combines TRBV29-1 with TRBJ1-2, with 9 bases identical to TRBD1. This CDR3 is built from 15 residues. Germline values: CDR1 SQVTM, CDR2 ANQGSEA. The V gene end was trimmed by 5 bases and the J gene end by 6 bases; junction bases not matched to a gene: 13. The CDR3 is CSVPILDRGVDGYTF. In DNA form, the CDR3 reads TGCAGCGTTCCGATTTTGGACAGGGGAGTTGATGGCTACACCTTC.

Note on this clonotype: A much larger clone sits a single nucleotide away, making a read error possible. It is likely a read error, because the conserved phenylalanine at the end of the CDR3 is missing. The V call is TRBV12-3 or TRBV12-4, the J call TRBJ2-3; D is ambiguous. With 2 bases removed from V and 1 base from J, the gap between germline ends came to 10 bases. The CDR3 length is 15 residues. CDR3: CASSLIEGGTDTQYL. The CDR3 bases are TGTGCCAGCAGTTTAATAGAAGGAGGCACAGATACGCAGTATCTT.

The CDR3 coding sequence is TGTGCCAGCAGTAACGACCGGACGGCTACTAGCACAGATACGCAGTATTTT. This codes for CASSNDRTATSTDTQYF. The J gene is TRBJ2-3, the V gene TRBV6-6; D not certain. The length of the CDR3 is 17 residues. Germline V gene data show CDR1 as MNHNY and CDR2 as SVGAGI (reference sequence). Trimming removed 5 bases from V and 0 bases from J, with 18 bases in between.

This clonotype was seen only a few times. CDR3 region: CASSATGTEIYNEQFF. For the CDR3, the DNA is TGTGCCAGCAGCGCCACCGGGACAGAAATTTACAATGAGCAGTTCTTC. This sequence joins TRBV7-9 and TRBJ2-1, with 7 bases matching TRBD1. The CDR3 is 16 amino acids. V lost 5 bases, J lost 4 bases, and 11 bases stayed unmatched. The V gene's germline CDR1 is SEHNR and CDR2 FQNEAQ (reference sequence).

This clonotype appeared a single time. This rearrangement joins TRBV11-2 to TRBJ2-1; 7 nucleotides match TRBD1. Germline V lookup: CDR1 SGHAT, CDR2 FQNNGV. The CDR3 totals 14 residues. J lost 10 bases, V lost 7 bases, and 13 bases had no gene match. CDR3 in amino acids: CASTRTGVAWEQFF. The CDR3, as DNA: TGTGCCAGCACCCGTACAGGGGTGGCATGGGAGCAGTTCTTC.

The chain carries TRBV2 and TRBJ2-3; unclear D gene. V was pared by 11 bases and J by 2 bases, with 5 bases between. Germline CDR1 is SNHLY and CDR2 is FYNNEI. The CDR3 runs 10 residues. CDR3 in amino acids: CAAYTDTQYF. The CDR3 DNA reads TGTGCCGCTTACACAGATACGCAGTATTTT. The whole variable domain, filled in from reference TRBV2 and TRBJ2-3, reads EPEVTQTPSHQVTQMGQEVILRCVPISNHLYFYWYRQILGQKVEFLVSFYNNEISEKSEIFDDQFSVERPDGSNFTLKIRSTKLEDSAMYFCAAYTDTQYFGPGTRLTVL.

The J gene is TRBJ1-5, the V gene TRBV7-9; 9 bases match TRBD1. The CDR3 loop spans 16 amino acids. Trimming removed 4 bases from V and 4 bases from J; junction bases left unmatched: 8. CDR1 SEHNR and CDR2 FQNEAQ come from the germline V gene (reference sequence). CDR3 coding DNA: TGTGCCAGCAGCTCACCCGGGGACAGGGAGAATCAGCCCCAGCATTTT. It specifies CASSSPGDRENQPQHF.

This chain's CDR3 is CASSDIPIPNTGELFF. The CDR3 DNA sequence: TGTGCCAGCAGTGACATCCCCATCCCTAACACCGGGGAGCTGTTTTTT. The chain uses TRBV2 and TRBJ2-2, with D hard to call. The CDR3 is 16 residues long. Trimming left V 3 bases short and J 2 bases short, with 13 bases between. Germline assignment: CDR1 SNHLY and CDR2 FYNNEI.

This clonotype occurred many times. The chain combines TRBV5-4 with TRBJ2-5; D may be TRBD2 (6 bases). The germline V gene has CDR1 SGHNT and CDR2 YYREEE (reference sequence). Trimming removed 4 bases at V and 5 bases at J, with 15 bases between. The CDR3 runs 14 residues. In DNA form, the CDR3 reads TGTGCCAGCAGCGCCGGTGGAGGGCAGGAGACCCAGTACTTC. This translates into CASSAGGGQETQYF.

In its sample, this clonotype was seen a few times. The chain recombines TRBV29-1 with TRBJ1-1; D may be TRBD1 (6 bases). This CDR3 spans 10 amino acids. V shed 5 bases and J shed 9 bases, with 10 bases lying between them. The germline V gene has CDR1 SQVTM and CDR2 ANQGSEA. This chain's CDR3 is CSVTGDKAFF. CDR3 coding DNA: TGCAGCGTTACCGGGGACAAAGCTTTCTTT.

The chain is built from TRBV7-2 and TRBJ2-1; 8 positions agree with TRBD1. The length of the CDR3 is 20 residues. Germline values: CDR1 SGHTA, CDR2 FQGNSA. With V trimmed by 7 bases and J by 0 bases, 20 bases remained unmatched. The CDR3 here is CASTLKGAGGRPGSYNEQFF. The CDR3 bases are TGTGCCAGCACCCTTAAGGGGGCAGGGGGCAGGCCCGGCTCCTACAATGAGCAGTTCTTC.

This chain links TRBV4-3 with TRBJ2-1; possible D gene TRBD2, 6 bases. The V end was cut by 0 bases, the J end by 5 bases, with 8 bases between. The CDR3 is made up of 14 amino acids. Germline values: CDR1 LGHNA, CDR2 YSLEER. The CDR3 DNA reads as TGCGCCAGCAGCCAAGACGGCGGGGACAATGAGCAGTTCTTC. Amino acids: CASSQDGGDNEQFF.

In its sample, this clonotype was seen a few times. The V and J genes are TRBV2 and TRBJ2-2, with a weak D call TRBD1 (6 bases). The ends were cut back, 3 bases at V and 2 bases at J, with 10 bases in the middle. Germline V gene lookup returns CDR1 SNHLY and CDR2 FYNNEI. The CDR3 is made up of 15 amino acids. In DNA, the CDR3 is TGTGCCAGCAGTGACGGGACAATTAACACCGGGGAGCTGTTTTTT. Translation gives CASSDGTINTGELFF.

This clonotype was counted many times. The chain combines TRBV12-3 or TRBV12-4 with TRBJ1-1; D gene ambiguous. Trimming removed 3 bases from V and 3 bases from J, with 11 bases in between. The length of the CDR3 is 14 residues. CDR3 residues: CASSFKGRYTEAFF. For the CDR3, the DNA is TGTGCCAGCAGTTTCAAAGGAAGGTACACTGAAGCTTTCTTT.

This clonotype was detected a few times. The chain uses TRBV3-1 and TRBJ2-7; no clear D. The V gene lost 7 bases and the J gene lost 0 bases, with 10 bases spanning the gap. Germline V CDR1 and CDR2: LGHDT, YNNKEL (reference sequence). The CDR3 runs to 13 residues. Here the CDR3 reads CASTPGRSYEQYF. In DNA, the CDR3 is TGTGCCAGCACTCCGGGCCGCTCCTACGAGCAGTACTTC.

This clonotype was seen just once. Germline is not matched at one junction end, which may reflect a read error. The chain is built from TRBV12-3 or TRBV12-4 and TRBJ1-5; D might be TRBD1 (5 bases). The CDR3 consists of 14 residues. In DNA form, the CDR3 reads TGTGTCAGCAGCCCCCCCGACAGACATCAGCCCCAGCATTTT. It is translated as CVSSPPDRHQPQHF.

This sequence joins TRBV27 and TRBJ2-7, with TRBD1 identical over 7 bases. Germline CDR1 reads MNHEY; CDR2 reads SMNVEV (reference sequence). The length of the CDR3 is 14 residues. The junction had 6 bases not matched to a gene; V was cut back by 5 bases and J by 2 bases. The CDR3 loop reads CASSASTGTYEQYF. CDR3 coding DNA: TGTGCCAGCAGTGCTTCGACAGGGACCTACGAGCAGTACTTC.

The chain recombines TRBV24-1 with TRBJ2-3; 8 bases align to TRBD2. The CDR3 totals 16 residues. The germline V gene has CDR1 KGHDR and CDR2 SFDVKD. Trimming at V came to 5 bases and at J to 2 bases, leaving 8 bases not matched to a gene. The CDR3 here is CATSGKRETPTDTQYF. CDR3 DNA sequence: TGTGCCACCAGTGGGAAGCGGGAGACTCCCACAGATACGCAGTATTTT.

V is TRBV9 and J is TRBJ2-3; TRBD1 might be the D (6 bases). The ends were cut back, 3 bases at V and 2 bases at J, with 10 bases in the middle. The CDR3 is 14 amino acids. Germline loops: CDR1 SGDLS, CDR2 YYNGEE. CDR3 residues: CASSEDRSTDTQYF. The CDR3 DNA reads as TGTGCCAGCAGCGAGGACAGATCCACAGATACGCAGTATTTT.